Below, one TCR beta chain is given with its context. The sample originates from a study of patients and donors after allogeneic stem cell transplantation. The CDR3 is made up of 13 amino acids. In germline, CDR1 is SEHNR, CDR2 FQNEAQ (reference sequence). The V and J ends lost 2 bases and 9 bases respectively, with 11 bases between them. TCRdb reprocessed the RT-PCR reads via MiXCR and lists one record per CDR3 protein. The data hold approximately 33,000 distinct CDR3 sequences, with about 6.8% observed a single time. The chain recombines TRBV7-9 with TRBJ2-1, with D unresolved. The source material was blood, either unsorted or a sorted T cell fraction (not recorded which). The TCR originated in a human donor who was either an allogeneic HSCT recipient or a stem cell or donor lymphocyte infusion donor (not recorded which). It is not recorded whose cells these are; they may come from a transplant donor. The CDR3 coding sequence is TGTGCCAGCAGCTTAAACCTAGAAGGTGAGCAGTTCTTC. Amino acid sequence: CASSLNLEGEQFF.